This T cell receptor beta chain is drawn from a study of cytomegalovirus exposure and HLA in healthy donors. As for this clone: The junction shows a germline mismatch at one end, possibly a read error.

Germline lookup yields CDR1 SGHTA and CDR2 FQGNSA. The CDR3 runs to 17 residues. Use of 60 Vbeta and 13 Jbeta primers characterized the PCR. Repertoires were generated with immunoSEQ multiplex PCR, while TCRdb's copy carries only in-frame clones and drops some. Of about 89,000 clones listed, less than 65% are singletons. Sequencing input: PBMCs. The V call is TRBV7-2, the J call TRBJ2-7; the D gene is possibly TRBD2 (8 bases). This clonotype originated in a woman in her 30s in good health and CMV-seronegative. The DNA for the CDR3 is TGTGCCAGCAGCTTAGCGGTTAGCGGGACAGTTTCCTGCGAGCAGTACTTC. It translates to CASSLAVSGTVSCEQYF.